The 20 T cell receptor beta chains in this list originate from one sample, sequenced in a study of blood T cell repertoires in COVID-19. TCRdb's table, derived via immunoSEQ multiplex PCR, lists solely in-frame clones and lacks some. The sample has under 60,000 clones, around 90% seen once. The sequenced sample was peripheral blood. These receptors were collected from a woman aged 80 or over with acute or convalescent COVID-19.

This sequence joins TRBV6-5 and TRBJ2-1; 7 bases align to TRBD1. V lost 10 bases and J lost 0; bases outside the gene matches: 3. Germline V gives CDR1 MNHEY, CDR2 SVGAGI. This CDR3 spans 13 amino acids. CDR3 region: CANQGDSYNEQFF. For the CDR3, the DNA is TGTGCCAACCAGGGGGACTCCTACAATGAGCAGTTCTTC.

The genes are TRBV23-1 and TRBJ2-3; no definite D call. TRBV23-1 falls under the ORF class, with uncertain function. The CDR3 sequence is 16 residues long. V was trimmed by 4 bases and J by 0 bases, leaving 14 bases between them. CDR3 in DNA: TGCGCCAGCAGTCCAAGCCGTAGAGCGAGCACAGATACGCAGTATTTT. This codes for CASSPSRRASTDTQYF.

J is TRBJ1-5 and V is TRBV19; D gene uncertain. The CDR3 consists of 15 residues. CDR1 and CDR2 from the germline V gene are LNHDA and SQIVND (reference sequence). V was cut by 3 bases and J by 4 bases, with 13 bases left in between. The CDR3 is CASSINHQINQPQHF. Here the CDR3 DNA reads TGTGCCAGTAGTATTAATCATCAGATAAATCAGCCCCAGCATTTT.

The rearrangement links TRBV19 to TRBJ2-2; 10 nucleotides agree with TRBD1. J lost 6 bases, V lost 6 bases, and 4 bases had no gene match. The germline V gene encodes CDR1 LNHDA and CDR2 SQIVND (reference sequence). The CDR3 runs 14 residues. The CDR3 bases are TGTGCCAGTAGCGACAGGGGGCCTCCCGGGGAGCTGTTTTTT. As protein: CASSDRGPPGELFF.

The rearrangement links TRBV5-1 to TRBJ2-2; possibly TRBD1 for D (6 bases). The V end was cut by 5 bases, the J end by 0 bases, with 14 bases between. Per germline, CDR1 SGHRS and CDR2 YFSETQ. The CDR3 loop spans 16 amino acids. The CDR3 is CASRGASAANTGELFF. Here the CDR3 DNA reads TGCGCCAGCAGGGGGGCCTCCGCCGCGAACACCGGGGAGCTGTTTTTT.

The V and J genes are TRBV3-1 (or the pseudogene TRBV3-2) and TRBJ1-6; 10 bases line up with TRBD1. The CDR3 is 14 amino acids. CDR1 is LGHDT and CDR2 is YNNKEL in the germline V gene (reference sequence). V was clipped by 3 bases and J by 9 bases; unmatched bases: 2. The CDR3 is CASSQGQGISPLHF. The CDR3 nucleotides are TGTGCCAGCAGCCAGGGACAGGGGATTTCACCCCTCCACTTT.

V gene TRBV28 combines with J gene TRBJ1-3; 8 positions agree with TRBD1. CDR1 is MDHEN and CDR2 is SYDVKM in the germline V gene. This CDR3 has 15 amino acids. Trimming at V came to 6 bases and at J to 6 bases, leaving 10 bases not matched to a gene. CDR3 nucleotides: TGTGCCAGCAGCTTCTCGGGACAGGTTATAAACACCATATATTTT. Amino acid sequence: CASSFSGQVINTIYF.

CDR3 residues: CASSPPRSSSSLYEQYV. Here the CDR3 DNA reads TGTGCCAGCAGCCCACCGAGGAGTTCCTCAAGCCTCTACGAGCAGTACGTC. This chain links TRBV7-9 with TRBJ2-7; D remains ambiguous. Between the trimmed V and J ends, which lost 5 bases and 3 bases, there was a span of 23 bases. This CDR3 contains 17 residues. Germline V gene lookup returns CDR1 SEHNR and CDR2 FQNEAQ (reference sequence).

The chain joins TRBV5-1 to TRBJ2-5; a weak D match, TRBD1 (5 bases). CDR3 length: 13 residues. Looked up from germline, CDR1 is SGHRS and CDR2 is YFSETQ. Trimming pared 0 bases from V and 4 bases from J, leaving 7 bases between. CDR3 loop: CASSLGQRETQYF. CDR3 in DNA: TGCGCCAGCAGCTTGGGACAGAGAGAGACCCAGTACTTC.

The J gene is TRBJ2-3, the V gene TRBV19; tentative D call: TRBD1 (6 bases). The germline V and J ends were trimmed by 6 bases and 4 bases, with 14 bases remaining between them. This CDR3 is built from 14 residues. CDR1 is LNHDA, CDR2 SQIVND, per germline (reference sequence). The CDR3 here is CASSITTGADTQYF. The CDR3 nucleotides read TGTGCCAGTAGCATCACGACAGGTGCAGATACGCAGTATTTT.

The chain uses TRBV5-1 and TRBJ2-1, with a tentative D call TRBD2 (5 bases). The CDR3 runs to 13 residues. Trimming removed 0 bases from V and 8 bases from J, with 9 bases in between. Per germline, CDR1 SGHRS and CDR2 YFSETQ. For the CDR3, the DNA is TGCGCCAGCAGCTTGGATCGACTATATGAGCAGTTCTTC. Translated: CASSLDRLYEQFF.

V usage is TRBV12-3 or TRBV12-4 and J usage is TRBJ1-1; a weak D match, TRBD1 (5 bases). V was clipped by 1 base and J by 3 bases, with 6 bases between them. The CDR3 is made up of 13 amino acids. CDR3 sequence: CASSLDRYTEAFF. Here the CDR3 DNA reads TGTGCCAGCAGTTTAGACAGGTACACTGAAGCTTTCTTT.

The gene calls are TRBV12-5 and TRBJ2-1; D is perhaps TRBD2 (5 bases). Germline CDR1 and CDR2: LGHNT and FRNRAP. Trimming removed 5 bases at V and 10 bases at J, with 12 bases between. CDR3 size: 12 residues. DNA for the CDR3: TGTGCTAGTGGTCGGAGGACTGGCGAGCAGTTCTTC. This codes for CASGRRTGEQFF.

The CDR3 protein is CASNGREAKETQYF. The CDR3 DNA reads TGTGCCAGTAACGGCAGGGAGGCCAAAGAGACCCAGTACTTC. The V gene is TRBV19, the J gene TRBJ2-5; TRBD2 is a possible D gene (6 bases). Germline V gives CDR1 LNHDA, CDR2 SQIVND (reference sequence). The CDR3 runs 14 residues. V was trimmed by 7 bases and J by 3 bases, leaving 15 bases between them.

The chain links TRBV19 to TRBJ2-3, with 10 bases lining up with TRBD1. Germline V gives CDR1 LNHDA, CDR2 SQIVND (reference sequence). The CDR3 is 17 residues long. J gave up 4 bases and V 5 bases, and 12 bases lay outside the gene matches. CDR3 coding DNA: TGTGCCAGTAGTCAACAACTGACAGGGGGCGAGGCAGATACGCAGTATTTT. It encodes CASSQQLTGGEADTQYF.

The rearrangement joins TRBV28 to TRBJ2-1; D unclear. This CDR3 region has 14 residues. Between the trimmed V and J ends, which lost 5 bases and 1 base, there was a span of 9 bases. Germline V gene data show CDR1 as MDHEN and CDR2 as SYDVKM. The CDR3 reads CASSPGFSYNEQFF. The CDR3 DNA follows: TGTGCCAGCAGTCCAGGATTTTCCTACAATGAGCAGTTCTTC. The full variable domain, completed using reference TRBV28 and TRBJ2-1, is DVKVTQSSRYLVKRTGEKVFLECVQDMDHENMFWYRQDPGLGLRLIYFSYDVKMKEKGDIPEGYSVSREKKERFSLILESASTNQTSMYLCASSPGFSYNEQFFGPGTRLTVL.

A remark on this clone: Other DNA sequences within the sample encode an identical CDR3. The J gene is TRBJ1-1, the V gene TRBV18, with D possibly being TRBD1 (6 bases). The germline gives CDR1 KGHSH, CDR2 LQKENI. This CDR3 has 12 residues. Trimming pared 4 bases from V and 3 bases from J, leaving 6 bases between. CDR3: CASSQGDTEAFF. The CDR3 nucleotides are TGTGCCAGCTCACAGGGGGACACTGAAGCTTTCTTT.

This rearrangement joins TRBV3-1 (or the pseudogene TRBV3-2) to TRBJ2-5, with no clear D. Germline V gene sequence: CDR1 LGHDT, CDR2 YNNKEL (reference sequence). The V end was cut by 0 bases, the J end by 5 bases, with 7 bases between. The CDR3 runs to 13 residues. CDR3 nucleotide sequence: TGTGCCAGCAGCCAAGAAATACGGGAGACCCAGTACTTC. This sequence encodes CASSQEIRETQYF.

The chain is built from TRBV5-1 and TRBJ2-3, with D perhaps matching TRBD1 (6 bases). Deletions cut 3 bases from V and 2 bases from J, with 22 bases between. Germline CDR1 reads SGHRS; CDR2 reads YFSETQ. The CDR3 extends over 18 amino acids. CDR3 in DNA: TGCGCCAGCAGCTGGGGGCGTGGTAGCAAGCTTAACACAGATACGCAGTATTTT. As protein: CASSWGRGSKLNTDTQYF.

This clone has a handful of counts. The chain's CDR3 is CASTPGYNSPLHF. CDR3 nucleotide sequence: TGTGCCAGCACCCCCGGGTATAATTCACCCCTCCACTTT. The chain joins TRBV28 to TRBJ1-6; the D is unclear. The CDR3 contains 13 residues. The germline V gene encodes CDR1 MDHEN and CDR2 SYDVKM. V was clipped by 7 bases and J by 4 bases, with 8 bases between them.